This note documents a single T cell receptor (beta chain) sequence. As yet, its antigen is unknown. Germline V gives CDR1 KGHSH, CDR2 LQKENI. V shed 2 bases and J shed 3 bases, with 7 bases lying between them. The CDR3 totals 13 residues. Clones were sequenced by immunoSEQ multiplex PCR, and TCRdb holds only the in-frame ones, with some missing. The sample holds 100,000 or so clones; 88% are singletons and the top ten take about 1.7%. This entry is derived from a study of T cell responses to AZD1222 COVID-19 vaccine. Study-wide background: Second-dose groups at about 4 or about 12 weeks were pooled. Overall study results and limits: Two AZD1222 doses significantly raised spike-specific TCR breadth and depth over controls.

The J gene is TRBJ2-5, the V gene TRBV18; no clear D. The clonotype comes from an adult in good health. The sequenced sample was peripheral blood, obtained on day 0 of AZD1222 vaccination. The CDR3: CASSPDLKETQYF. The CDR3 DNA is TGTGCCAGCTCACCAGACTTAAAAGAGACCCAGTACTTC.